This T cell receptor beta chain appears in the sequencing data of a study of Graves' ophthalmopathy and Graves' hyperthyroidism. Study background: The study drew peripheral blood at initial diagnosis, before any treatment. Study results and caveats: This model predicted ophthalmopathy progression (sensitivity around 70%, specificity about 72%).

V gave up 10 bases and J gave up 5 bases; unmatched junction bases: 9. CDR3 length: 14 residues. Germline CDR1 and CDR2: MNHNS and SASEGT. The PBMCs were taken from around 9 ml of fresh peripheral blood. The sequenced template was RNA, covering the TCR beta CDR3 region. An initial RT-PCR round employing HTBI primers preceded a second-round multiplex PCR. Using its own MiXCR run on the multiplex PCR reads, TCRdb lists one record per CDR3 protein. The sample lists a few hundred thousand distinct CDR3 sequences; about 18% were seen once. Worth noting for this clonotype: The antigen remains unidentified.

Sequenced: peripheral blood. The source is an adult woman with stable Graves' hyperthyroidism. The rearrangement links TRBV6-1 to TRBJ2-2, with 8 bases matching TRBD1. Here the CDR3 DNA reads TGTGCCATAGACAGGGGACATGGGACCGGGGAGCTGTTTTTT. As protein: CAIDRGHGTGELFF.